Described below is a single TCR beta chain sequence and its context. The antigen remains unidentified. Profiling relied on immunoSEQ multiplex PCR, and the TCRdb table lists in-frame clones only, not all of them. The sample comprises more than 450,000 clones, around 79% of which are singletons, and 13% rests with the top ten. This sample is drawn from a study of shared clonotypes between healthy human individuals. Regarding the study as a whole: Owing to a small donor count, the genetic and exposure-history diversity represented was limited.

The clonotype was recovered from a woman aged 40 to 49 in good health. Some clones in this sample may be carry-over from other donors' samples. The sequencing input was PBMCs.

CDR3 region: CASSPVGRGYNEQFF. The CDR3, as DNA: TGTGCCAGCAGCCCGGTCGGCAGGGGGTACAATGAGCAGTTCTTC. The chain has TRBV5-4 and TRBJ2-1; 7 positions agree with TRBD1. Germline V gives CDR1 SGHNT, CDR2 YYREEE (reference sequence). J lost 4 bases, V lost 4 bases, and 8 bases had no gene match. There are 15 residues in the CDR3.